This T cell receptor beta chain is from a study of CD8+CD57+ T cells in acquired aplastic anemia. Profiling that covered TCR beta VDJ and CDR3 relied on genomic DNA as its template. TCRdb fed the reads into MiXCR, producing one record per CDR3 protein. In the table there are around 160,000 distinct CDR3 sequences, about 45% of which are singletons. This CDR3 is 14 amino acids long. CDR1 and CDR2 from the germline V gene are SEHNR and FQNEAQ (reference sequence). Trimming stripped 5 bases from V and 1 base from J, with 11 bases between. Study results and caveats: Some 29 shared CD8+ CDR3s appeared highly expressed within patients' immunodominant clones.

This clonotype was observed at least ten times. Its antigen is not identified. Patients who underwent sequencing had shown CD8+CD57+ cell expansion by flow cytometry. Blood was sampled before the patients had received any therapy. The V call is TRBV7-9, the J call TRBJ1-2; D uncertain. The TCR originated in a human donor with aplastic anemia. Sequencing used sorted CD4+, CD8+, or CD8+CD57+ T cells (not recorded which) from PBMCs. In DNA form, the CDR3 reads TGTGCCAGCAGCCTAGACGGGCTTAACTATGGCTACACCTTC. Encoded protein: CASSLDGLNYGYTF.